This TCR beta chain was retrieved from a study of shared clonotypes between healthy human individuals. The CDR3 extends over 14 amino acids. In germline, CDR1 is MGHDK, CDR2 SYGVNS. V dropped 3 bases and J dropped 5 bases, with 13 bases sitting between them. The data were produced by immunoSEQ multiplex PCR, yet TCRdb's version contains in-frame clones alone and is incomplete. The sample has roughly 1.4 million clones, about 98.5% seen once. The sequencing input was naive CD4+ T cells sorted from blood. Noted subset: CD45RA+ positively selected. This TCR derives from a man aged 30 to 45 in good health. The chain recombines TRBV25-1 with TRBJ1-2; perhaps TRBD1 as D (6 bases). In DNA form, the CDR3 reads TGTGCCAGCAGTGACCGAGGACAGATTTATGGCTACACCTTC. Translation gives CASSDRGQIYGYTF.